Below, 10 T cell receptor beta chains from the same sample are listed, as sequenced in a study of monozygotic twins with inflammatory bowel disease. TCRdb reprocessed the 5' RACE reads and reports one entry per CDR3 protein, with no DNA. This sample's table has 190,000 or so distinct CDR3 sequences. Sample: blood. Source of these receptors: a human donor with ulcerative colitis or Crohn's disease, or a healthy co-twin of an affected twin (not recorded which).

The V and J genes are TRBV5-1 and TRBJ2-2. Germline V lookup: CDR1 SGHRS, CDR2 YFSETQ. The CDR3 runs to 13 residues. The CDR3 here is CASSLVVTGELFF.

The rearrangement links TRBV12-3 or TRBV12-4 to TRBJ1-1; TCRdb's assignment of TRBD1 cannot be checked, as there is no DNA. There are 14 residues in the CDR3. The CDR3 loop reads CASSLHRMNTEAFF.

The V and J genes are TRBV7-9 and TRBJ2-7; TCRdb picks TRBD2, but there is no DNA to check that call. The CDR3 loop spans 13 amino acids. Germline loops: CDR1 SEHNR, CDR2 FQNEAQ (reference sequence). The CDR3 sequence is CASSLDSGSGQYF.

V usage is TRBV20-1 and J usage is TRBJ2-7. Germline values: CDR1 DFQATT, CDR2 SNEGSKA (reference sequence). This CDR3 has 12 residues. CDR3 loop: CSAEYMVYEQYF.

This sequence joins TRBV11-2 and TRBJ2-5; absent DNA, TCRdb's TRBD1 call cannot be checked. The germline V gene has CDR1 SGHAT and CDR2 FQNNGV. CDR3 length: 14 residues. CDR3 loop: CASSQGVNGETQYF.

CDR3 residues: CASSLGGESPLHF. J is TRBJ1-6 and V is TRBV5-1. Germline V gene lookup returns CDR1 SGHRS and CDR2 YFSETQ. This CDR3 spans 13 amino acids.

This chain uses TRBV10-3 with TRBJ2-5; without DNA, the TCRdb call of TRBD2 cannot be checked. Germline values: CDR1 ENHRY, CDR2 SYGVKD. The CDR3 totals 15 residues. The CDR3 is CAITRGEGGQETQYF.

V and J are TRBV5-4 and TRBJ2-1; TCRdb gives TRBD2 as the D gene, but with no DNA this cannot be confirmed. The CDR3 is 16 amino acids. Germline CDR1 and CDR2: SGHNT and YYREEE (reference sequence). Here the CDR3 reads CASSLEGLALGVEQFF.

The V and J genes are TRBV4-2 and TRBJ1-2; TCRdb selects TRBD1, and the lack of DNA leaves this call unchecked. CDR3 size: 15 residues. Germline V gives CDR1 LGHNA, CDR2 YNFKEQ. CDR3 in amino acids: CASSQDYGGRYGYTF.

The J gene is TRBJ1-5, the V gene TRBV5-4. The CDR3 length is 13 residues. CDR1 is SGHNT, CDR2 YYREEE, per germline (reference sequence). CDR3 sequence: CASSSMPDQPQHF. The variable domain in full, with the rest retrieved from reference TRBV5-4 and TRBJ1-5, is ETGVTQSPTHLIKTRGQQVTLRCSSQSGHNTVSWYQQALGQGPQFIFQYYREEENGRGNFPPRFSGLQFPNYSSELNVNALELDDSALYLCASSSMPDQPQHFGDGTRLSIL.